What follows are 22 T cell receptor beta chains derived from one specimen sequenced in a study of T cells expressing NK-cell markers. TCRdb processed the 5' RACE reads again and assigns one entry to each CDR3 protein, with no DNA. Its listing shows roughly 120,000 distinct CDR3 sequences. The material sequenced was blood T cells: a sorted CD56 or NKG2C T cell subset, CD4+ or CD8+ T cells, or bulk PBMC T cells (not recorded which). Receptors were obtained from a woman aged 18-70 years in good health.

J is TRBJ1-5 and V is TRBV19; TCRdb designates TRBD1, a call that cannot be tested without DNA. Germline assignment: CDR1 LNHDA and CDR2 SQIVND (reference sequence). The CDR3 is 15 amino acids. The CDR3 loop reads CASGGGSDSNQPQHF.

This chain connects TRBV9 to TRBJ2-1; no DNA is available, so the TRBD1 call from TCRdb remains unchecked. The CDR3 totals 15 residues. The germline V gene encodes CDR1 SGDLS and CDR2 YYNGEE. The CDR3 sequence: CASSVDGGLGNEQFF.

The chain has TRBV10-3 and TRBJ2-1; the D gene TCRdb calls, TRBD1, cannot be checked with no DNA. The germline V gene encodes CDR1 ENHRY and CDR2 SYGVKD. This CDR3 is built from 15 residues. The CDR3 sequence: CAISAVQGTYNEQFF.

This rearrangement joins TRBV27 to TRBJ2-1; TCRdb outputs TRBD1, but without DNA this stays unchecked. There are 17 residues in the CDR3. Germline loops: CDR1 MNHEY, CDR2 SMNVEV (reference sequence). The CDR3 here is CASSLITGPSSYNEQFF.

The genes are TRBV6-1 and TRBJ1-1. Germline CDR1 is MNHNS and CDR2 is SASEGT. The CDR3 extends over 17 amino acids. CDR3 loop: CASIHGWGQGPNTEAFF.

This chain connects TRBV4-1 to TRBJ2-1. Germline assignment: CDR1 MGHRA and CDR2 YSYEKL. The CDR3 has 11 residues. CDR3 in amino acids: CASSQEREQFF.

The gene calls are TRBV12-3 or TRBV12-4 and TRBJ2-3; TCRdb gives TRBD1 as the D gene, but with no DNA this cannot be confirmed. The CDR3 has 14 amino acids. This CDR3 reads CASSSAGVGDTQYF.

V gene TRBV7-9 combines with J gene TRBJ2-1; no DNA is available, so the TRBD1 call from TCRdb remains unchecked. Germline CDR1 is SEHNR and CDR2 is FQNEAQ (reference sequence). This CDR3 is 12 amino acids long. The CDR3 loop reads CASSPGWDEQFF. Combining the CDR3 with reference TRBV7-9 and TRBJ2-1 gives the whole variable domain DTGVSQNPRHKITKRGQNVTFRCDPISEHNRLYWYRQTLGQGPEFLTYFQNEAQLEKSRLLSDRFSAERPKGSFSTLEIQRTEQGDSAMYLCASSPGWDEQFFGPGTRLTVL.

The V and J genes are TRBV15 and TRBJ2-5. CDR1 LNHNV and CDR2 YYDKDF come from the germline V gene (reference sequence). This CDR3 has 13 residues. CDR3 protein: CATSRLSQETQYF.

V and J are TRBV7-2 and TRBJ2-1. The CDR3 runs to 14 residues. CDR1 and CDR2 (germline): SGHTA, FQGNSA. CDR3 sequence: CASSLGIGNNEQFF.

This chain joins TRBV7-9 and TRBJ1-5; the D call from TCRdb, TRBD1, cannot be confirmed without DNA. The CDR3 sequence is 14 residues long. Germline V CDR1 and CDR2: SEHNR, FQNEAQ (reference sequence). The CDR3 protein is CASSPSEGNQPQHF.

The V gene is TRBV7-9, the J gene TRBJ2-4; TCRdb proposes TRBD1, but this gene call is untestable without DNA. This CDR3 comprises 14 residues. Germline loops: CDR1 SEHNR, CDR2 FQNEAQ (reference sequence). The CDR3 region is CASSFPGPQGIQYF.

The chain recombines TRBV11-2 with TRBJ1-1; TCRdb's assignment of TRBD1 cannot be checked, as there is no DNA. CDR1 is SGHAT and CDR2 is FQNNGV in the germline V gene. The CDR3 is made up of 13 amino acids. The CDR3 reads CASSLAPGREAFF.

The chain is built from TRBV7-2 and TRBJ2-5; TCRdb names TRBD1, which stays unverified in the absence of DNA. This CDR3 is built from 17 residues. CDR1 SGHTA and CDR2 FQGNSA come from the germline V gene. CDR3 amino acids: CASSLARDRSDVETQYF.

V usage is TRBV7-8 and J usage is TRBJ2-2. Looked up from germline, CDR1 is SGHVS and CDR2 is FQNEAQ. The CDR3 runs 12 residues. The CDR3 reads CASSPLGGELFF.

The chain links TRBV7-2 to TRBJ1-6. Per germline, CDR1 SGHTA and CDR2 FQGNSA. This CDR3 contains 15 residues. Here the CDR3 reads CASSLFGELLDPLHF.

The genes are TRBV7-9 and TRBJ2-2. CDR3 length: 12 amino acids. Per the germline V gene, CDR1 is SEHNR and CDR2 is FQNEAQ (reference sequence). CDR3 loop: CASTGNTGELFF.

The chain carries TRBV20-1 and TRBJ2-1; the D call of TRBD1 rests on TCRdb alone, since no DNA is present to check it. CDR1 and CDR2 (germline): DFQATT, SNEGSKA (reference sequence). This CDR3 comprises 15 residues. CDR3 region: CSARDGGAELDEQFF.

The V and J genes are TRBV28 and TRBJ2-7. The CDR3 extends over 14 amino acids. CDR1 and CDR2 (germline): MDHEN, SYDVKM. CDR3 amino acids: CASHQWYSSYEQYF.

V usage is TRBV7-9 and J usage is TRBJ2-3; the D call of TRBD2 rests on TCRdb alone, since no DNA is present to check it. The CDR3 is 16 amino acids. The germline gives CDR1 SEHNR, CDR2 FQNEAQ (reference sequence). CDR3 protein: CASSLMTSGDTDTQYF. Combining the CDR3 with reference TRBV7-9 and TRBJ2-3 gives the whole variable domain DTGVSQNPRHKITKRGQNVTFRCDPISEHNRLYWYRQTLGQGPEFLTYFQNEAQLEKSRLLSDRFSAERPKGSFSTLEIQRTEQGDSAMYLCASSLMTSGDTDTQYFGPGTRLTVL.

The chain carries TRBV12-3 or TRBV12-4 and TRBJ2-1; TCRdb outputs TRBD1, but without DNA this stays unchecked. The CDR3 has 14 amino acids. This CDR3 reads CASSLALGGNEQFF.

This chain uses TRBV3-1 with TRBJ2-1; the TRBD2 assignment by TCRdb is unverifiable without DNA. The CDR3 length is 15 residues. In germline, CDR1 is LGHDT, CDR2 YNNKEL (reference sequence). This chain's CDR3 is CASSQGTSGSSEQFF.